The clone carrying this T cell receptor (beta chain) was detected only a few times. Its antigen is undetermined. The data were taken from a study of beta chain features in type 1 diabetes. General observations from the study: Type 1 diabetes patients showed fewer insertions and more deletions at VDJ junctions. Researchers could not determine here whether HLA type influences TCRB rearrangement. When Type 1 diabetes patients were examined, their TCRB CDR3s proved moderately but significantly shorter in all four CD4+ subsets.

Germline CDR1 and CDR2: SGHNT and YYREEE (reference sequence). The CDR3 sequence is 14 residues long. The germline V and J ends were trimmed by 7 bases and 6 bases, with 19 bases remaining between them. The isolated RNA, all of it, was reverse transcribed, so expressed TCRB transcripts were what got sequenced. Some clones are missing from TCRdb's copy, which holds only in-frame ones; the method was immunoSEQ multiplex PCR. The table records around 430,000 clones, approximately 30% of them present only once. This chain connects TRBV5-4 to TRBJ2-5, with D possibly being TRBD2 (7 bases). The sample comprised naive CD4+ T cells from blood. The receptor was derived from a man aged 18 to 30 in good health. The CDR3 DNA follows: TGTGCCAGCGAATCCGGGGGGCGCGTAAAGACCCAGTACTTC. Its protein product is CASESGGRVKTQYF.